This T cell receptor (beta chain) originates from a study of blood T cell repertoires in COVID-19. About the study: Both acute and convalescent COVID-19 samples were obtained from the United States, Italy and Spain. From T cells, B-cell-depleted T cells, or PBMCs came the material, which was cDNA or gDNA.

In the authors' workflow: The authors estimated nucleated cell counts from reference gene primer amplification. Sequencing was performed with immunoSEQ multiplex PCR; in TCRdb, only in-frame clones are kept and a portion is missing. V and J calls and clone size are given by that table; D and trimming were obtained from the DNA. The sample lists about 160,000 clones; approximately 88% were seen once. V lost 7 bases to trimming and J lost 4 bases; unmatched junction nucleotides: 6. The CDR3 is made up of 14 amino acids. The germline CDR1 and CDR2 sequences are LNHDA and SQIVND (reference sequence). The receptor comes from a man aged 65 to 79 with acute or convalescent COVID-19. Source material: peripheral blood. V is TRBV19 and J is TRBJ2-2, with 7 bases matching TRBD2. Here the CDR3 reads CASMGLSFTGELFF. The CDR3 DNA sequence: TGTGCCAGTATGGGACTATCCTTCACCGGGGAGCTGTTTTTT.